This TCR beta chain was sequenced for a study of CD8+CD57+ T cells in acquired aplastic anemia. CDR3 length: 15 amino acids. V was clipped by 9 bases and J by 0 bases, with 15 bases between them. The V gene's germline CDR1 is MNHNS and CDR2 SASEGT. TCR beta VDJ combinations and CDR3 sequences were profiled from genomic DNA. TCRdb fed the reads into MiXCR, producing one record per CDR3 protein. Seen here are 350,000 to 450,000 distinct CDR3 sequences, 55% to 70% observed once, and the top ten hold under 4.5%. The gene calls are TRBV6-1 and TRBJ1-3; D may be TRBD1 (5 bases). The TCR originated in a human donor in good health, serving as a control. What was sequenced was sorted CD4+, CD8+, or CD8+CD57+ T cells (not recorded which) from PBMCs. CDR3 in amino acids: CASSILDNSGNTIYF. In nucleotides, the CDR3 is TGTGCCAGTAGTATTTTGGACAACTCTGGAAACACCATATATTTT.